This T cell receptor (beta chain) is drawn from a study of shared clonotypes between healthy human individuals. Background on the study: Per-donor plates numbered three CD4 naive, three CD4 memory, two CD8 naive and one CD8 memory.

Overall study results and limits: The generation probabilities recorded for non-shared clonotypes fell below those of clonotypes shared by all four donors.

The germline gives CDR1 MNHNS, CDR2 SASEGT. V gave up 7 bases and J gave up 7 bases, with 17 bases separating them. This CDR3 is built from 13 residues. Sorted-subset replicate PCRs used around 220 ng DNA, some 31,000 T cell genomes. This table comes from immunoSEQ multiplex PCR, and its TCRdb copy is limited to in-frame clones, with some not included. The sample records about 2.4 million clones, approximately 93% being singletons. Concerning this clone: Its antigen is undetermined.

Sequencing was carried out using naive CD4+ T cells from PBMCs. The subset denotes: CD45RA+ positively selected. This rearrangement joins TRBV6-1 to TRBJ2-7, with D possibly matching TRBD2 (6 bases). This TCR came from a man aged 18 to 30 in good health. Some clones in this sample may be carry-over from other donors' samples. CDR3 loop: CASTRGDLGEQYF. CDR3 DNA: TGTGCCAGCACCCGCGGGGATCTCGGGGAGCAGTACTTC.